These 10 T cell receptor beta chains were all obtained from the same sample, sequenced in a study of T cell responses to AZD1222 COVID-19 vaccine (dated by TCRdb to the early 2020s). The library was built by means of the immunoSEQ multiplex PCR assay. TCRdb provides this immuneACCESS table in a form limited to in-frame rearrangements. Some clones are lacking; in checked studies, under half of them reflect an unresolved V gene, and why the rest are absent is not known. This sample comprises roughly 100,000 clones, 70% to 90% of them detected only once. Of the sample, 9% to 9.5% falls within the top ten clones. In light of the paper, this sample's time point label describes: baseline before first vaccination. The starting material was peripheral blood, obtained on day 0 of AZD1222 vaccination. The receptors were sampled from an adult in good health.

The J gene is TRBJ2-2, the V gene TRBV19, with D possibly TRBD1 on 5 matching bases. With 1 base removed from V and 4 bases from J, the gap between germline ends came to 16 bases. The CDR3 consists of 17 residues. Germline assignment: CDR1 LNHDA and CDR2 SQIVND (reference sequence). The CDR3 DNA sequence: TGTGCCAGTAGTATAGTCCTAGACAGTTTAACCACCGGGGAGCTGTTTTTT. Protein: CASSIVLDSLTTGELFF. Combining the CDR3 with reference TRBV19 and TRBJ2-2 gives the whole variable domain DGGITQSPKYLFRKEGQNVTLSCEQNLNHDAMYWYRQDPGQGLRLIYYSQIVNDFQKGDIAEGYSVSREKKESFPLTVTSAQKNPTAFYLCASSIVLDSLTTGELFFGEGSRLTVL.

This clone was picked up one time. The J gene is TRBJ1-6, the V gene TRBV30; TRBD1 aligns across 9 bases. Germline V gene lookup returns CDR1 GTSNPN and CDR2 SVGIG (reference sequence). The CDR3 loop spans 14 amino acids. V gave up 3 bases and J gave up 7 bases; unmatched junction bases: 4. The CDR3 sequence: CAWSPGTGNSPLHF. The CDR3 DNA follows: TGTGCCTGGAGCCCCGGGACAGGGAATTCACCCCTCCACTTT.

This clone was counted once. The chain carries TRBV5-4 and TRBJ2-5, with a weak D call TRBD2 (6 bases). Germline CDR1 reads SGHNT; CDR2 reads YYREEE (reference sequence). The CDR3 is 14 amino acids. The germline V and J ends were trimmed by 1 base and 3 bases, with 10 bases remaining between them. Written as DNA, the CDR3 is TGTGCCAGCAGCTTGCCGGGAGTCGAAGAGACCCAGTACTTC. It encodes CASSLPGVEETQYF.

This clone was seen just once. The chain uses TRBV6-8 and TRBJ1-5; the match to TRBD1 covers 7 bases. Per germline, CDR1 MNHGY and CDR2 SAAAGT. Trimming removed 6 bases from V and 2 bases from J; junction bases left unmatched: 16. The CDR3 extends over 18 amino acids. This CDR3 is CASRAMGQSGKGNQPQHF. CDR3 DNA sequence: TGTGCCAGCAGAGCAATGGGACAGTCAGGGAAGGGCAATCAGCCCCAGCATTTT.

The chain couples TRBV3-1 (or the pseudogene TRBV3-2) to TRBJ2-7; D might be TRBD1 (5 bases). V was clipped by 3 bases and J by 0 bases, with 9 bases between them. The CDR3 length is 14 residues. The germline CDR1 and CDR2 sequences are LGHDT and YNNKEL (reference sequence). The CDR3 sequence: CASSQTVSSYEQYF. The CDR3 DNA is TGTGCCAGCAGCCAGACAGTGAGCTCCTACGAGCAGTACTTC.

This chain connects TRBV19 to TRBJ2-5, with D possibly matching TRBD2 (5 bases). Germline assignment: CDR1 LNHDA and CDR2 SQIVND (reference sequence). This CDR3 has 15 residues. With 4 bases removed from V and 5 bases from J, the gap between germline ends came to 17 bases. In DNA, the CDR3 is TGTGCCAGTAGTACAGACGGGATTAGATTTGAGACCCAGTACTTC. It codes for CASSTDGIRFETQYF.

This clone is a singleton in its sample. V gene TRBV27 combines with J gene TRBJ2-2; 9 bases fit TRBD1. The CDR3 is made up of 18 amino acids. The V segment lost 5 bases and the J segment 5 bases; nucleotides outside the gene matches: 15. Germline V gene lookup returns CDR1 MNHEY and CDR2 SMNVEV (reference sequence). In DNA, the CDR3 is TGTGCCAGCAGTCAACCCTTGGGATTACAGGGGGCAACCGGGGAGCTGTTTTTT. This translates into CASSQPLGLQGATGELFF.

The rearrangement joins TRBV7-9 to TRBJ2-7; D gene ambiguous. CDR1 and CDR2 from the germline V gene are SEHNR and FQNEAQ (reference sequence). This CDR3 comprises 15 residues. V was clipped by 2 bases and J by 1 base, with 12 bases between them. CDR3 nucleotides: TGTGCCAGCAGCTTACAGACCTCGAATTCCTACGAGCAGTACTTC. Residues: CASSLQTSNSYEQYF.

The genes are TRBV4-2 and TRBJ2-2; D might be TRBD2 (6 bases). Per the germline V gene, CDR1 is LGHNA and CDR2 is YNFKEQ. The V end was cut by 0 bases, the J end by 6 bases, with 14 bases between. The CDR3 covers 16 residues. CDR3 loop: CASSQERRASAGELFF. DNA for the CDR3: TGTGCCAGCAGCCAAGAAAGGAGGGCCTCTGCCGGGGAGCTGTTTTTT.

This sequence joins TRBV28 and TRBJ1-2; D is perhaps TRBD1 (5 bases). Germline CDR1 reads MDHEN; CDR2 reads SYDVKM. This CDR3 is built from 16 residues. The germline V and J ends were trimmed by 6 bases and 9 bases, with 26 bases remaining between them. CDR3 DNA: TGTGCCAGCAGAACGCTTTTGGCGGGGGAAGCTGTAAGCTACACCTTC. This gives the protein CASRTLLAGEAVSYTF.